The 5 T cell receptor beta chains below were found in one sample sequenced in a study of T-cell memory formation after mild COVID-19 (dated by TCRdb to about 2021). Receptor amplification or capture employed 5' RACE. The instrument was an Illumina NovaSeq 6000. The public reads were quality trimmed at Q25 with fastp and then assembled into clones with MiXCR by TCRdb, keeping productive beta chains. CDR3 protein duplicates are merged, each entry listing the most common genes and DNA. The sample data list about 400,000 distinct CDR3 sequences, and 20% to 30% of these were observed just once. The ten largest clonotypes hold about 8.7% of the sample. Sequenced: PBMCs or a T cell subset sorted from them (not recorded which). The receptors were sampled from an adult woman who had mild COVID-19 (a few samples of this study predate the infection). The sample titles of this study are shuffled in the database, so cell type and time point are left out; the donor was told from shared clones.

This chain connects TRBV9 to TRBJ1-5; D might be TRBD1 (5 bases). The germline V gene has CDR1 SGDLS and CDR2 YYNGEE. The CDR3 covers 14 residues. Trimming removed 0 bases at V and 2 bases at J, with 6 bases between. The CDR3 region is CASSVGDGNQPQHF. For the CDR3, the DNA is TGTGCCAGCAGCGTAGGGGACGGCAATCAGCCCCAGCATTTT.

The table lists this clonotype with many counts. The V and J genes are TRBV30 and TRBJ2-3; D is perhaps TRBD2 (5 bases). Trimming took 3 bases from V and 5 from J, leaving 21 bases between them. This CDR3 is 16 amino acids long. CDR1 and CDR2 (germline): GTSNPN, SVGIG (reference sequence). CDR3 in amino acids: CAWRKAPGYAVDTQYF. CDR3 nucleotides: TGTGCCTGGAGAAAAGCCCCGGGATACGCTGTAGATACGCAGTATTTT.

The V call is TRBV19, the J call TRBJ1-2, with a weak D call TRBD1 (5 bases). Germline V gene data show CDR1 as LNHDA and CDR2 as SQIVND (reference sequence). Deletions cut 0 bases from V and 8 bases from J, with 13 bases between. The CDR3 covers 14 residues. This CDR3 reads CASSIDRRDLGYTF. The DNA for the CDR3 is TGTGCCAGTAGTATAGACCGCCGGGACCTGGGCTACACCTTC. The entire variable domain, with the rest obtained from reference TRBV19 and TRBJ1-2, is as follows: DGGITQSPKYLFRKEGQNVTLSCEQNLNHDAMYWYRQDPGQGLRLIYYSQIVNDFQKGDIAEGYSVSREKKESFPLTVTSAQKNPTAFYLCASSIDRRDLGYTFGSGTRLTVV.

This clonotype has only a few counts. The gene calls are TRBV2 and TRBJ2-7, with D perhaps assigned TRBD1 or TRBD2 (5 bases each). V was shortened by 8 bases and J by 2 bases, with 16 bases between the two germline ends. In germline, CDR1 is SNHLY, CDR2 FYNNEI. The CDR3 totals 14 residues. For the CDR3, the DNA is TGTGCCAGCCACCGGAACGTGGGGGCCTACGAGCAGTACTTC. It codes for CASHRNVGAYEQYF.

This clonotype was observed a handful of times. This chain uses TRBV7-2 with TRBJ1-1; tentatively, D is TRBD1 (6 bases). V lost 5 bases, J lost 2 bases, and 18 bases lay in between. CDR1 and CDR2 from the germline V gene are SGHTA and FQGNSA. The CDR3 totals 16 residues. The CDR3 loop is CASSLHRGGGNTEAFF. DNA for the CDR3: TGTGCCAGCAGCCTCCACCGTGGGGGGGGCAACACTGAAGCTTTCTTT.